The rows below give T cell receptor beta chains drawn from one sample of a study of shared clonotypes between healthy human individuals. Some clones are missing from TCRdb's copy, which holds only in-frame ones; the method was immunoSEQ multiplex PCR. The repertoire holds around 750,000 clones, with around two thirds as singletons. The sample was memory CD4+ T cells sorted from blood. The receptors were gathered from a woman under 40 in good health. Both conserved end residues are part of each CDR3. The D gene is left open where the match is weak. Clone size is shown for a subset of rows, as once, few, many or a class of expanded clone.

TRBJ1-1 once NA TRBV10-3 TGTGCCATCAGTGAGTCCGCGGGGAGGGGAGCTTTCTTT CAISESAGRGAFF
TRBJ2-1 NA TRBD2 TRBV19 TGTGCCAGTAGTCCCAACAGGGGCGGCGCGGCTAGCGGGAGTACCTACAATGAGCAGTTCTTC CASSPNRGGAASGSTYNEQFF
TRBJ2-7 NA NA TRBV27 TGTGCCAGCAGGGAGGTGGGGCAGGGAGGCTACGAGCAGTACTTC CASREVGQGGYEQYF
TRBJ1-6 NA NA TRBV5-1 TGCGCCAGTTCTTCTTCTATTGGGGAGACATATAATTCACCCCTCCACTTT CASSSSIGETYNSPLHF
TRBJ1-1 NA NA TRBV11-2 TGTGCCAGCAGCTTAGATTTAAGGGCCCGGGCTTTCTTT CASSLDLRARAFF
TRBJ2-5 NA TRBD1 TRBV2 TGTGCCAGCAGCTACCAGGGACAGGGACAAGAGACCCAGTACTTC CASSYQGQGQETQYF
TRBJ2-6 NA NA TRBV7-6 TGTGCCAGCAGCAGGAGAAGCTCTGGGGCCAACGTCCTGACTTTC CASSRRSSGANVLTF
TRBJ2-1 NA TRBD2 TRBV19 TGTGCCAGTAGTATAGAGGGGACTAAGGCCTACAATGAGCAGTTCTTC CASSIEGTKAYNEQFF
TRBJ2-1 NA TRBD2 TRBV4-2 TGTGCCAGCAGCCAAGTTTCGGGAGGAGGAAACAATGAGCAGTTCTTC CASSQVSGGGNNEQFF
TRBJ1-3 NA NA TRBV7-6 TGTGCCAGCAGCTCGCGACACCTTGGAAACACCATATATTTT CASSSRHLGNTIYF
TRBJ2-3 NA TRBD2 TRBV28 TGTGCCAGCAGCTTAAGCGGGGAAAGCACAGATACGCAGTATTTT CASSLSGESTDTQYF
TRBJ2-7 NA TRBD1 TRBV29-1 TGCAGCGTTTGGTCAGGACAGGGCTACTACGAGCAGTACTTC CSVWSGQGYYEQYF
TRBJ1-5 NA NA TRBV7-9 TGTGCCAGCAGCTTAGAGGGGTTCTTACCTCAGCCCCAGCATTTT CASSLEGFLPQPQHF
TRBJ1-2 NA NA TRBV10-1 TGCGCCAGCAGTGAGGGCCAGAACTATGGCTACACCTTC CASSEGQNYGYTF
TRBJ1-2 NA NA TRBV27 TGTGCCAGCAGTTTAGCTACCGGGGTCGGCTACACCTTC CASSLATGVGYTF
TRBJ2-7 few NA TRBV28 TGTGCCAGCAGTTTGGGCTCCTACGAGCAGTACTTC CASSLGSYEQYF
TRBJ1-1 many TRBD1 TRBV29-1 TGCAGCGTTCCGACAGGGGCGACTGAAGCTTTCTTT CSVPTGATEAFF
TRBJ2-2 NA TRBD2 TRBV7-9 TGTGCCAGCAGCGTTAGCGGGAGTGTCACCGGGGAGCTGTTTTTT CASSVSGSVTGELFF
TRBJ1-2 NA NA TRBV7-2 TGTGCCAGCAGCTACGGGACCTATGGCTACACCTTC CASSYGTYGYTF
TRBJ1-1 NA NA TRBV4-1 TGCGCCAGCAGCCAAGTTCCGCGCTTGCGGGGGCAGGGGACTGAAGCTTTCTTT CASSQVPRLRGQGTEAFF
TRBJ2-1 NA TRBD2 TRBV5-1 TGCGCCAGCAGCTTTTCTAGCGGGAGCGATGAGCAGTTCTTC CASSFSSGSDEQFF
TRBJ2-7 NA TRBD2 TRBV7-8 TGTGCCAGCAGCTTAGTAAGGGCTAGCGGGAGGGCCTACGAGCAGTACTTC CASSLVRASGRAYEQYF
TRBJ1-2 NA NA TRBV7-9 TGTGCCAGCAGCTTTCAGGGAGCTAACTATGGCTACACCTTC CASSFQGANYGYTF
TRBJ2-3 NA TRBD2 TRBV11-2 TGTGCCAGCAGCCCCACACTACTAGGCGGGAGGACAGATACGCAGTATTTT CASSPTLLGGRTDTQYF
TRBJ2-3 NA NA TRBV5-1 TGCGCCAGCAGCTTTTATGGGGAGTACGGGTCTGGAGATACGCAGTATTTT CASSFYGEYGSGDTQYF
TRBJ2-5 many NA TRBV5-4 TGTGCCAGCAGCTTGGTGGGACACTCTCAAGAGACCCAGTACTTC CASSLVGHSQETQYF
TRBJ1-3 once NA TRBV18 TGTGCCAGCTCACTTGGCAGGGCCGGAAACACCATATATTTT CASSLGRAGNTIYF
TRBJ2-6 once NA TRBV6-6 TGTGCCAGTAAAATACAGCCCTTTGGGGCCAACGTCCTGACTTTC CASKIQPFGANVLTF
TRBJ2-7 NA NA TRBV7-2 TGTGCCAGCAGCAGCCCTCGAGGGAGCGGAGTAAGGCAGTACTTC CASSSPRGSGVRQYF
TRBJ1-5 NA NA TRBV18 TGTGCCAGCTCACCCCTCGGGCTCTCGAGGGATCAGCCCCAGCATTTT CASSPLGLSRDQPQHF
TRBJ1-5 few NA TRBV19 TGTGCCAGTAATGATATCCTAGGCAATCAGCCCCAGCATTTT CASNDILGNQPQHF
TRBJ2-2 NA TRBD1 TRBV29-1 TGCAGCGTTCGGGACAGGGGGCCCGGTGGCACCGGGGAGCTGTTTTTT CSVRDRGPGGTGELFF
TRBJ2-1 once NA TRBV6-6 TGTGCCAGCAGTACTACAGGTCATAATGAGCAGTTCTTC CASSTTGHNEQFF
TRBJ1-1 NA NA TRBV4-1 TGCGCCAGCAGCTCAACCCAGACTAGGGGTGAAGCTTTCTTT CASSSTQTRGEAFF
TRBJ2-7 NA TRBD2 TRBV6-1 TGTGCCAGCAGTGTACTAGCGAGCACCTACGAGCAGTACTTC CASSVLASTYEQYF
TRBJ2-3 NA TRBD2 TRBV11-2 TGTGCCAGCAGCTCGGGACTAGTTACAGATACGCAGTATTTT CASSSGLVTDTQYF
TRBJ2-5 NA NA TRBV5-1 TGCGCCAGCAGCTTGAGTCAAGAGACCCAGTACTTC CASSLSQETQYF
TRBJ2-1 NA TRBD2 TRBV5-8 TGTGCCAGCAGCTTCCGGACTAGCGGGAGGGTGGAGCAGTTCTTC CASSFRTSGRVEQFF
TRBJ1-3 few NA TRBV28 TGTGCCAGCAGTGATACACGAGGAAAATCTGGAAACACCATATATTTT CASSDTRGKSGNTIYF
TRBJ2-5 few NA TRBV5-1 TGCGCCAGCAGCTTGTCGGGGGATCCTCGGTTTGAGACCCAGTACTTC CASSLSGDPRFETQYF
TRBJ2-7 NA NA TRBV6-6 TGTGCCAGCAGTTCCCCGACACCGCCGGGGTGCGAGCAGTACTTC CASSSPTPPGCEQYF
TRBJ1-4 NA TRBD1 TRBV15 TGTGCCACCAGCAGGAACCCCCAACAGGGGGCGGGTGAAAAACTGTTTTTT CATSRNPQQGAGEKLFF
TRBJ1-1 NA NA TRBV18 TGTGCCAGCTCCCCGGGCCGCGGGGGCGATGAAGCTTTCTTT CASSPGRGGDEAFF
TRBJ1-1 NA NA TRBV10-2 TGCGCCAGCAGTGAGTCGTGGGATTCGGGGTGGTCCACTGAAGCTTTCTTT CASSESWDSGWSTEAFF
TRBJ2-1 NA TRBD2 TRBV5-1 TGCGCCAGCAGCCCCTCTAGCGGGGCCTACAATGAGCAGTTCTTC CASSPSSGAYNEQFF
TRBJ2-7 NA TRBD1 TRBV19 TGTGCCACTAAGAATAGGGGACAGGGCTACGAGCAGTACTTC CATKNRGQGYEQYF
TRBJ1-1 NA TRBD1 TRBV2 TGTGCCAGCAGCGCCCGGGACAGGGGGCGAGCTTTCTTT CASSARDRGRAFF
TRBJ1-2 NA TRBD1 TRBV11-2 TGTGCCAGCAGCTTGGGGGACAGGGAGTTCTATGGCTACACCTTC CASSLGDREFYGYTF
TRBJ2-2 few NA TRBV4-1 TGCGCCAGCAGTTTCCAAGGACAGAAAACGAACACCGGGGAGCTGTTTTTT CASSFQGQKTNTGELFF
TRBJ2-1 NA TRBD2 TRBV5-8 TGTGCCAGCAACCTACTAGCGGGAGTTTACAATGAGCAGTTCTTC CASNLLAGVYNEQFF
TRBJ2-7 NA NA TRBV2 TGTGCCAGCAATGGGTATCGGCGAGAGCAGTACTTC CASNGYRREQYF
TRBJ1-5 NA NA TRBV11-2 TGTGCCAGCAGCTTAGATTTGGGGAGCCGAAAGCCCCAGCATTTT CASSLDLGSRKPQHF